This T cell receptor (beta chain) was recovered during a study of blood T cell repertoires in COVID-19. Profiling relied on immunoSEQ multiplex PCR, and the TCRdb table lists in-frame clones only, not all of them. The sample yields approximately 21,000 clones, 73% seen once. This clone was found a few times. Trimming removed 4 bases from V and 0 bases from J, with 11 bases in between. Per the germline V gene, CDR1 is SGHRS and CDR2 is YFSETQ. The CDR3 is 16 amino acids. This clonotype originated in a human donor in a cohort sampled during active or convalescent COVID-19. The material sequenced was peripheral blood. V and J are TRBV5-1 and TRBJ1-6; D may be TRBD1 (6 bases). The CDR3 loop reads CASSTGTYSYNSPLHF. CDR3 sequence (DNA): TGCGCCAGCAGCACGGGGACATACTCCTATAATTCACCCCTCCACTTT.